A selection of T cell receptor beta chains follows, all from one sample in a study of T cells in Graves' hyperthyroidism and ophthalmopathy. TCRdb reanalysed the multiplex PCR reads using MiXCR and keeps one entry per CDR3 protein. The table records 550,000 to 700,000 distinct CDR3 sequences, about half of them present only once. Material: peripheral blood or thyroid tissue (not recorded which). Receptors were obtained from an adult woman with Graves' disease, either hyperthyroidism or ophthalmopathy (not recorded which). Each CDR3 is given with its conserved first and last residue. Fields, in order: clone size, V gene, J gene, D gene, CDR3 DNA, CDR3 protein. A D gene is named only where the DNA matches it firmly. Not every row has a clone size; where given, it reads once, few, many or a size class.

NA	TRBV9	TRBJ1-1	NA	TGTGCCAGCAGCGTAGGACGGACGAACACTGAGGCTTTCTTT	CASSVGRTNTEAFF
NA	TRBV6-1	TRBJ2-2	NA	TGTGCCAGCAGCAAGCCGGGGTTCCCCGGGGAGCTGTTTTTT	CASSKPGFPGELFF
NA	TRBV28	TRBJ2-7	TRBD1	TGTGCCAGCAGTTGGGACAGGGTCTACGAGCAGTACTTC	CASSWDRVYEQYF
many	TRBV10-3	TRBJ2-5	NA	TGTGCCATCAGTGATCCTGCGGTCCCTGGGGAGACCCAGTACTTC	CAISDPAVPGETQYF
once	TRBV6-5	TRBJ2-5	TRBD2	TGTGCCAGCAGTTCCGCCCTAGCGGAAAGGGAGACCCAGTACTTC	CASSSALAERETQYF
many	TRBV29-1	TRBJ2-7	TRBD2	TGCAGCGGCGGACTAGCAGGGTACGAGCAGTACTTC	CSGGLAGYEQYF
NA	TRBV7-9	TRBJ2-5	NA	TGTGCCAGCAGGAATCCGGGATACCAAGAGACCCAGTACTTC	CASRNPGYQETQYF
many	TRBV7-9	TRBJ1-2	NA	TGTGCCAGCACCCTTCCCGGGACGTCTGGCTACACCTTC	CASTLPGTSGYTF
many	TRBV20-1	TRBJ1-5	NA	TGCAGTGTCAGAGGGCATCAGCCCCAGCATTTT	CSVRGHQPQHF
once	TRBV5-4	TRBJ1-4	NA	TGTGCCAGCAGCTTGGGACGTAACACTGAAAAACTGTTTTTT	CASSLGRNTEKLFF
NA	TRBV7-6	TRBJ2-7	NA	TGTGCCAGCAGCTTAGGAGGGAACTTCTACGAGCAGTACTTC	CASSLGGNFYEQYF
many	TRBV12-3/TRBV12-4	TRBJ1-2	TRBD1	TGTGCCAGCGCGAGGGGGCAGACGTATGGCTACACCTTC	CASARGQTYGYTF
many	TRBV7-3	TRBJ1-1	TRBD1	TGTGCCAGCAGCTTAAATCCAGGGGGCACTGAAGCTTTCTTT	CASSLNPGGTEAFF
NA	TRBV24-1	TRBJ2-5	TRBD2	TGTGCCACCAGTGACTGGACTAGCGGGTACCAAGAGACCCAGTACTTC	CATSDWTSGYQETQYF
NA	TRBV6-1	TRBJ1-5	NA	TGTGCCAGCAGTGAATCCTACAGCAATCAGCCCCAGCATTTT	CASSESYSNQPQHF
many	TRBV19	TRBJ2-2	NA	TGTGCCAGTAGTCCGGAAGGGACGAACACCGGGGAGCTGTTTTTT	CASSPEGTNTGELFF
many	TRBV4-1	TRBJ1-1	TRBD1	TGCGCCAGCAGCTACTCGACAGGGGGCATTGAAGCTTTCTTT	CASSYSTGGIEAFF
many	TRBV6-2/TRBV6-3	TRBJ1-1	NA	TGTGCCAGCGGGTTGGCGGGAGCTTTCTTT	CASGLAGAFF
once	TRBV24-1	TRBJ2-1	TRBD1	TGTGCCACCGGCAGCTTTAAGGGGGCAGGCAATGAGCAGTTCTTC	CATGSFKGAGNEQFF
many	TRBV28	TRBJ1-1	NA	TGTGCCAGCAACGAGGGGACCACTGAAGCTTTCTTT	CASNEGTTEAFF
NA	TRBV12-3/TRBV12-4	TRBJ1-6	NA	TGTGCCAGCAGTTTAGGCGCAGCGGATAATTCACCCCTCCACTTT	CASSLGAADNSPLHF
many	TRBV12-3/TRBV12-4	TRBJ2-2	NA	TGTGCCAGCAGTTTAAGGGCGAACACCGGGGAGCTGTTTTTT	CASSLRANTGELFF
NA	TRBV29-1	TRBJ2-5	TRBD2	TGCAGCGTTGAAGGGGGCAGGAGCGGGAGTGCAGAGACCCAGTACTTC	CSVEGGRSGSAETQYF
NA	TRBV5-1	TRBJ1-1	NA	TGCGCCAGCAGCTTGGCCCTAGGTAATGAAGCTTTCTTT	CASSLALGNEAFF
many	TRBV2	TRBJ1-4	TRBD1	TGTGCCAGCAGTTGGGACAGGGGAAATGAAAAACTGTTTTTT	CASSWDRGNEKLFF
NA	TRBV11-3	TRBJ2-7	NA	TGTGCCAGCAGCCGCATCCCAGGGAGCGAGCAGTACTTC	CASSRIPGSEQYF
NA	TRBV20-1	TRBJ2-5	NA	TGCAGTGCTAGAGCTCTCCTTGGGGGGATGGAGACCCAGTACTTC	CSARALLGGMETQYF
few	TRBV10-1	TRBJ2-2	NA	TGCGCCAGCAGTGACGGGTGGACCGGGGAGCTGTTTTTT	CASSDGWTGELFF
many	TRBV5-8	TRBJ2-2	NA	TGTGCCAGCAGCTGGGACACGTCCGGGGAGCTGTTTTTT	CASSWDTSGELFF
NA	TRBV13	TRBJ2-7	NA	TGTGCCAGCAGCCCGCGGGACGTCCAGAGCTCCTACGAGCAGTACTTC	CASSPRDVQSSYEQYF
NA	TRBV20-1	TRBJ2-5	NA	TGCAGTGCCATCGGGGTTGGCGAGACCCAGTACTTC	CSAIGVGETQYF
NA	TRBV10-3	TRBJ2-2	TRBD2	TGTGCCATCAGTGAGTCCCCCCTCCTAGCGGGAGGGCCCGGGGAGCTGTTTTTT	CAISESPLLAGGPGELFF
many	TRBV5-1	TRBJ2-7	NA	TGCGCCAGCAGCCTCGACCGAGAGCAGTACTTC	CASSLDREQYF
NA	TRBV14	TRBJ2-7	TRBD1	TGTGCCAGCAGCCTACCAGGGTCGGCAGGGGGCAACGAGCAGTACTTC	CASSLPGSAGGNEQYF
few	TRBV7-8	TRBJ1-2	NA	TGTGCCAGCAGCTCGGTACAGGGTTACTATGGCTACACCTTC	CASSSVQGYYGYTF
NA	TRBV29-1	TRBJ2-7	NA	TGCAGCGTTGAAGGGGACACCGCCTACGAGCAGTACTTC	CSVEGDTAYEQYF
NA	TRBV25-1	TRBJ1-2	NA	TGTGCCAGCAGCGCGACTACAGGGTTGGCGTATGGCTACACCTTC	CASSATTGLAYGYTF
NA	TRBV29-1	TRBJ1-2	NA	TGCAGCGTTGAAAGGGCAGCTAACTATGGCTACACCTTC	CSVERAANYGYTF
many	TRBV20-1	TRBJ1-1	NA	TGCAGTGCTAGACACGCCCCTACAGGATTCACTGAAGCTTTCTTT	CSARHAPTGFTEAFF
NA	TRBV7-9	TRBJ2-7	NA	TGTGCCAGCAGCTACTGGACAGACTCCTACGAGCAGTACTTC	CASSYWTDSYEQYF
NA	TRBV19	TRBJ1-2	NA	TGTGCCAGTAACAAGGACAAGAACTATGGCTACACCTTC	CASNKDKNYGYTF
NA	TRBV29-1	TRBJ2-5	TRBD2	TGCAGCGTTGACGGGCTAGCGGAAGAGACCCAGTACTTC	CSVDGLAEETQYF
many	TRBV7-6	TRBJ1-1	TRBD1	TGTGCCAGCAGCCCAGGGGGCAGGACCACTGAAGCTTTCTTT	CASSPGGRTTEAFF
once	TRBV12-3/TRBV12-4	TRBJ2-1	TRBD2	TGTGCCAGCAGTTTAGGCCTAGCGGGACCCGTAAATGAGCAGTTCTTC	CASSLGLAGPVNEQFF
NA	TRBV29-1	TRBJ2-7	TRBD1	TGCAGCGTAAAGGACAGGGCCTACGAGCAGTACTTC	CSVKDRAYEQYF
once	TRBV12-3/TRBV12-4	TRBJ2-2	NA	TGTGCCAGCAGTTTATCGGGAAGGGGTCTGGTCGGGGAGCTGTTTTTT	CASSLSGRGLVGELFF
NA	TRBV24-1	TRBJ2-5	TRBD2	TGTGCCACCAGTGAGGGACTAGCGGGATACCAAGAGACCCAGTACTTC	CATSEGLAGYQETQYF
NA	TRBV25-1	TRBJ1-3	NA	TGTGCCAGCAGTGACACAGGGTCTGGAAACACCATATATTTT	CASSDTGSGNTIYF
NA	TRBV20-1	TRBJ2-3	NA	TGCAGTGCTGAGGGCACAGATACGCAGTATTTT	CSAEGTDTQYF
NA	TRBV5-1	TRBJ1-5	NA	TGTGCCAGCAGTGCTAGTAGGCCATCGGGTCAGCCCCAGCATTTT	CASSASRPSGQPQHF
many	TRBV4-2	TRBJ2-7	NA	TGTGCCAGCAGCCCGGTCCAGCGCTCTGAGCAGTACTTC	CASSPVQRSEQYF
NA	TRBV7-9	TRBJ2-7	NA	TGTGCCAGCAGCTTAGCTGAGAGTGAGCAGTACTTC	CASSLAESEQYF
many	TRBV29-1	TRBJ2-5	NA	TGCAGCGTCATCGACTATCCCCCGAAAGAGACCCAGTACTTC	CSVIDYPPKETQYF
few	TRBV27	TRBJ2-5	NA	TGCCCCCCAAACAGCAAAGAGACCCAGTACTTC	CPPNSKETQYF
NA	TRBV10-3	TRBJ2-6	NA	TGTGCCGCCAACGTCCTGACTTTC	CAANVLTF
many	TRBV10-2	TRBJ1-6	TRBD1	TGCGCCAGCATTAACCGGGACAGGGTCAATTCACCCCTCCACTTT	CASINRDRVNSPLHF
many	TRBV2	TRBJ1-4	TRBD1	TGTGCCAGCAATGGACAGGGGGGTGAAAAACTGTTTTTT	CASNGQGGEKLFF
NA	TRBV7-9	TRBJ2-5	TRBD2	TGTGCCAGCAGTTCCCCGACTAGCGGGAGCGCAGGGTACCAAGAGACCCAGTACTTC	CASSSPTSGSAGYQETQYF
NA	TRBV7-9	TRBJ1-5	NA	TGTGCCAGCAGCTTGCGGGGGGTGCAGACCCAGCATTTT	CASSLRGVQTQHF